The 25 T cell receptor beta chains in this list originate from one sample, sequenced in a study of breast tumors, draining lymph nodes, adjacent tissues. A single record per CDR3 protein comes from TCRdb applying MiXCR to the multiplex PCR reads. Among roughly 100,000 distinct CDR3 sequences listed, 30% were seen once. Breast cancer patients provided tissue from their axillary draining lymph nodes. What was sequenced was axillary lymph node tissue. The source of these receptors is a female donor with breast cancer. Some clones in this sample may be carry-over from other donors' samples.

This clonotype was seen at least ten times. The rearrangement uses TRBV5-6 and TRBJ2-2, with D unresolved. The CDR3 length is 12 residues. Germline-derived CDR1 and CDR2 are SGHDT and YYEEEE. Deletions cut 2 bases from V and 4 bases from J, with 3 bases between. This chain's CDR3 is CASSFFTGELFF. For the CDR3, the DNA is TGTGCCAGCAGCTTCTTCACCGGGGAGCTGTTTTTT.

Remarks on this clonotype: At one of its ends the junction is not consistent with the germline gene, which may arise from a read error. This chain joins TRBV9 and TRBJ2-5; D not resolved. The CDR3 is 14 residues long. Germline V gene lookup returns CDR1 SGDLS and CDR2 YYNGEE. CDR3 in amino acids: CASSVDARSETQCF. DNA for the CDR3: TGTGCCAGCAGCGTAGATGCGAGGAGCGAGACCCAGTGCTTC. Looking up the rest from reference TRBV9 and TRBJ2-5 gives the full variable domain: DSGVTQTPKHLITATGQRVTLRCSPRSGDLSVYWYQQSLDQGLQFLIQYYNGEERAKGNILERFSAQQFPDLHSELNLSSLELGDSALYFCASSVDARSETQCFGPGTRLLVL.

This clonotype was counted at least ten times. A read error may produce the germline difference seen at one junction end. The chain employs TRBV6-4 and TRBJ1-2; a weak D match, TRBD1 (6 bases). CDR1 is MRHNA and CDR2 is SNTAGT in the germline V gene. The CDR3 sequence is 15 residues long. Here the CDR3 DNA reads TGTGCCAGCAGTCACTCGGGGGGCGTCCGATCCGGCTACACCTTC. It specifies CASSHSGGVRSGYTF.

This clonotype was seen more than once but under ten times. The chain is built from TRBV20-1 and TRBJ2-7; D not certain. Per the germline V gene, CDR1 is DFQATT and CDR2 is SNEGSKA (reference sequence). The CDR3 runs to 15 residues. V was clipped by 5 bases and J by 0 bases, with 17 bases between them. CDR3 loop: CSALTLDRSSYEQYF. The CDR3, as DNA: TGCAGTGCTCTGACCTTGGACCGAAGCTCCTACGAGCAGTACTTC.

This clonotype was recorded many times. V usage is TRBV19 and J usage is TRBJ1-3, with D possibly being TRBD1 (6 bases). The V gene lost 5 bases and the J gene lost 0 bases, with 14 bases spanning the gap. Looked up from germline, CDR1 is LNHDA and CDR2 is SQIVND (reference sequence). CDR3 size: 16 residues. CDR3 coding DNA: TGTGCCAGTAGTTTTGGACAGCTAAGCTCTGGAAACACCATATATTTT. Translated, it gives CASSFGQLSSGNTIYF.

The gene calls are TRBV20-1 and TRBJ2-5; weak D call: TRBD1 (6 bases). V was clipped by 6 bases and J by 1 base, with 9 bases between them. The CDR3 totals 12 residues. Germline values: CDR1 DFQATT, CDR2 SNEGSKA (reference sequence). The CDR3 loop is CSAGTSQETQYF. CDR3 nucleotides: TGCAGTGCAGGGACAAGCCAAGAGACCCAGTACTTC.

J is TRBJ2-7 and V is TRBV12-3 or TRBV12-4; 11 nucleotides agree with TRBD2. Trimming removed 6 bases from V and 5 bases from J; junction bases left unmatched: 9. The CDR3 covers 15 residues. The CDR3 loop is CASSHIAGGVNEQYF. In DNA form, the CDR3 reads TGTGCCAGCAGCCATATAGCGGGGGGGGTCAACGAGCAGTACTTC.

The chain combines TRBV5-1 with TRBJ2-3; D is possibly TRBD1 or TRBD2 (5 bases each). V gave up 4 bases and J gave up 2 bases, with 14 bases separating them. Germline loops: CDR1 SGHRS, CDR2 YFSETQ. This CDR3 contains 15 residues. CDR3 coding DNA: TGCGCCAGCAGCCCGGGACGGAGCTCCACAGATACGCAGTATTTT. Its protein product is CASSPGRSSTDTQYF.

J is TRBJ2-7 and V is TRBV29-1, with 11 bases fitting TRBD2. Germline V gene lookup returns CDR1 SQVTM and CDR2 ANQGSEA. V was clipped by 5 bases and J by 4 bases; unmatched bases: 10. The CDR3 totals 15 residues. The CDR3 is CSVRSGASGGYEQYF. CDR3 bases: TGCAGCGTTAGATCAGGGGCTAGCGGGGGGTACGAGCAGTACTTC.

This clonotype was detected many times. V is TRBV5-6 and J is TRBJ2-5; D is ambiguous. Between the trimmed V and J ends, which lost 1 base and 7 bases, there was a span of 11 bases. The CDR3 sequence is 13 residues long. The germline gives CDR1 SGHDT, CDR2 YYEEEE. The DNA for the CDR3 is TGTGCCAGCAGCTTGAACACTCCGGGGACCCAGTACTTC. It translates to CASSLNTPGTQYF.

Ten or more counts support this clonotype. The genes are TRBV7-3 and TRBJ2-1, with a possible D match to TRBD2 (6 bases). This CDR3 has 14 residues. Trimming stripped 3 bases from V and 5 bases from J, with 11 bases between. Germline V gene lookup returns CDR1 SGHTA and CDR2 FQGTGA. CDR3 amino acids: CASSLEGRNNEQFF. The CDR3 DNA follows: TGTGCCAGCAGCTTGGAGGGGCGGAACAATGAGCAGTTCTTC.

The chain recombines TRBV2 with TRBJ2-1; 8 bases agree with TRBD2. Trimming removed 10 bases from V and 9 bases from J; junction bases left unmatched: 5. Germline V gene data show CDR1 as SNHLY and CDR2 as FYNNEI. CDR3 length: 11 residues. The DNA of the CDR3 is TGTGCCACCGGGACTAGGCCTGAGCAGTTCTTC. Translating gives CATGTRPEQFF.

This clonotype occurred many times. V usage is TRBV10-2 and J usage is TRBJ1-4; TRBD1 matches at 7 bases. The CDR3 totals 15 residues. CDR1 is WSHSY, CDR2 SAAADI, per germline. V was clipped by 6 bases and J by 3 bases; unmatched bases: 7. In nucleotides, the CDR3 is TGCGCCAGCAGACCTGACAGGGCTGCTAATGAAAAACTGTTTTTT. Encoded protein: CASRPDRAANEKLFF.

In regard to this clonotype: This may arise from a read error, as a much more abundant clone is one base away. This chain joins TRBV5-4 and TRBJ2-1, with D tentatively TRBD1 (6 bases). This CDR3 comprises 16 residues. The germline CDR1 and CDR2 sequences are SGHNT and YYREEE (reference sequence). V shed 3 bases and J shed 3 bases, with 16 bases lying between them. Here the CDR3 DNA reads TGTGCCAGCAGCTCCCGACAGGCGGCTCTCTACAATGAGCAGTTCTTC. Its translation is CASSSRQAALYNEQFF.

This clonotype was detected ten times or more. The chain is built from TRBV3-1 and TRBJ2-1; 11 nucleotides align to TRBD2. The trim removed 7 bases at V and 6 bases at J, leaving 14 bases unmatched. Per germline, CDR1 LGHDT and CDR2 YNNKEL (reference sequence). This CDR3 has 17 residues. Here the CDR3 reads CASTHQALAGGGNEQFF. Written as DNA, the CDR3 is TGTGCCAGCACGCACCAAGCCCTAGCGGGAGGTGGCAATGAGCAGTTCTTC.

This clonotype occurred many times. The chain carries TRBV5-8 and TRBJ2-1, with TRBD2 identical over 11 bases. J gave up 3 bases and V 0 bases, and 2 bases lay outside the gene matches. Looked up from germline, CDR1 is SGHTS and CDR2 is YDEGEE. CDR3 length: 16 residues. The CDR3 here is CASSLDLAGGYNEQFF. CDR3 DNA: TGTGCCAGCAGCTTGGACCTAGCGGGGGGCTACAATGAGCAGTTCTTC.

The chain carries TRBV10-3 and TRBJ2-1; TRBD2 matches 7 bases. Germline V gene data show CDR1 as ENHRY and CDR2 as SYGVKD. The CDR3 sequence is 14 residues long. V trimming: 4 bases; J trimming: 3 bases; junction bases outside the gene matches: 3. CDR3 residues: CAISGGGLYNEQFF. The DNA of the CDR3 is TGTGCCATCAGTGGGGGGGGACTCTACAATGAGCAGTTCTTC.

This clonotype came up once. The chain uses TRBV7-9 and TRBJ2-1, with 15 positions matching TRBD2. Germline CDR1 and CDR2: SEHNR and FQNEAQ (reference sequence). This CDR3 is 16 amino acids long. The V and J ends lost 5 bases and 7 bases, in that order; junction bases with no gene match: 6. The CDR3, as DNA: TGTGCCAGCAGCGAAGGACTAGCGGGGGGGCGAAATGAGCAGTTCTTC. Protein: CASSEGLAGGRNEQFF.

This clonotype was found many times. V gene TRBV19 combines with J gene TRBJ2-3; D remains ambiguous. V was clipped by 3 bases and J by 0 bases, with 10 bases between them. Per the germline V gene, CDR1 is LNHDA and CDR2 is SQIVND (reference sequence). This CDR3 region has 15 residues. For the CDR3, the DNA is TGTGCCAGTAGTATCCGGCACTCTAGCACAGATACGCAGTATTTT. It codes for CASSIRHSSTDTQYF.

The sample holds one count of this clonotype. This chain links TRBV9 with TRBJ2-3; 9 positions match TRBD2. Germline V CDR1 and CDR2: SGDLS, YYNGEE. This CDR3 is 16 amino acids long. J was trimmed by 4 bases and V by 0 bases; bases with no gene match: 6. CDR3 in DNA: TGTGCCAGCAGCGTAGGTGGCGGGAGGGGACCAGATACGCAGTATTTT. Translation gives CASSVGGGRGPDTQYF. The complete variable domain, with remaining parts taken from reference TRBV9 and TRBJ2-3, reads DSGVTQTPKHLITATGQRVTLRCSPRSGDLSVYWYQQSLDQGLQFLIQYYNGEERAKGNILERFSAQQFPDLHSELNLSSLELGDSALYFCASSVGGGRGPDTQYFGPGTRLTVL.

This clonotype was counted ten times or more. This rearrangement joins TRBV7-6 to TRBJ2-1; perhaps TRBD1 as D (5 bases). The length of the CDR3 is 16 residues. Germline loops: CDR1 SGHVS, CDR2 FNYEAQ. Trimming cost V 0 bases and J 2 bases, with 11 bases left between them. The CDR3 sequence: CASSLAGHVAYNEQFF. The CDR3 DNA is TGTGCCAGCAGCTTAGCGGGGCACGTAGCCTACAATGAGCAGTTCTTC.

Regarding this clonotype: This could be a read error, since a much larger clone is one nucleotide away. The chain uses TRBV7-9 and TRBJ2-1, with TRBD2 as a possible D gene (6 bases). The CDR3 runs to 15 residues. From germline, CDR1 is SEHNR and CDR2 FQNEAQ (reference sequence). The CDR3 nucleotides read TGTGCCAGCAGCTTAAGCGGGTCCCTTTACAATGAGCAGCTCTTC. It is translated as CASSLSGSLYNEQLF.

V gene TRBV11-2 combines with J gene TRBJ2-1; 11 bases align to TRBD2. The germline CDR1 and CDR2 sequences are SGHAT and FQNNGV. The CDR3 has 17 amino acids. V shed 5 bases, J shed 5 bases, and the junction held 11 bases outside the gene matches. Written as DNA, the CDR3 is TGTGCCAGCAGCCCGACCGGGACTAGCGGTCCCAACAATGAGCAGTTCTTC. This codes for CASSPTGTSGPNNEQFF.

This clonotype was picked up many times. The chain has TRBV6-4 and TRBJ2-1, with unresolved D. CDR1 is MRHNA and CDR2 is SNTAGT in the germline V gene. Trimming removed 3 bases from V and 0 bases from J, with 21 bases in between. The CDR3 is 19 amino acids. The CDR3 region is CASSECGFPSILSYNEQFF. As DNA, the CDR3 is TGTGCCAGCAGTGAATGTGGATTTCCATCCATCCTCTCCTACAATGAGCAGTTCTTC.

There are many counts of this clonotype. This chain links TRBV6-2 or TRBV6-3 with TRBJ2-7, with D perhaps TRBD2 (5 bases). Trimming took 6 bases from V and 6 from J, leaving 18 bases between them. The germline CDR1 and CDR2 sequences are MNHEY and SVGEGT. CDR3 length: 14 residues. CDR3 protein: CASRTNGLASEQYF. DNA for the CDR3: TGTGCCAGCAGAACCAACGGCTTAGCGTCCGAGCAGTACTTC.